These T cell receptor beta chains were read from a single sample in a study of cytomegalovirus exposure and HLA in healthy donors. TCRdb's copy holds only in-frame clones and misses some; the assay was immunoSEQ multiplex PCR. The table has 100,000 to 150,000 clones, roughly 75% seen once; the top ten hold 1.2%. The sample consisted of PBMCs. The receptors stem from a female donor in good health and CMV-seronegative. Each CDR3 is given with its conserved first and last residue. The D gene is left open where the match is weak. Clone size is given for some rows only: seen once, a few or many times, or a class if the clone is expanded.

TGTTCCAGCAGCTCCCGGGGGGGCAGGAACACAGATACGCAGTATTTT | CSSSSRGGRNTDTQYF | TRBJ2-3 | TRBV7-9 | - | TRBD2
TGTGCCAGCAGTACCCGACGGGGGGGAGGCCAGCCCCAGCATTTT | CASSTRRGGGQPQHF | TRBJ1-5 | TRBV6-5 | - | -
TGTGCCAGCAGTGTTTTTAGTTCGGGGGGCACCTTC | CASSVFSSGGTF | TRBJ1-2 | TRBV2 | - | -
TGTGCCAGCAGCTTGGGACAGGGAGCTAACTATGGCTACACCTTC | CASSLGQGANYGYTF | TRBJ1-2 | TRBV7-2 | - | TRBD1
TGTGCCAGCAGCGGACAGGGGGTTCGGACCCAGTACTTC | CASSGQGVRTQYF | TRBJ2-5 | TRBV11-1 | - | TRBD1
TGCGCCAGCAGCTTGGAAAGCGGGGGGTACAATGAGCAGTTCTTC | CASSLESGGYNEQFF | TRBJ2-1 | TRBV5-1 | - | TRBD2
TGTGCCAGCAGCCAAACCCCCCGGGGGATTCGTCAGCCCCAGCATTTT | CASSQTPRGIRQPQHF | TRBJ1-5 | TRBV16 | - | -
TGTGCCTCTGAATTCGGAGGGGCGCAATACTATAATTCACCCCTCCACTTT | CASEFGGAQYYNSPLHF | TRBJ1-6 | TRBV30 | - | -
TGTGCCAGCAGCGTGGGGGAGGCAGAGACCCAGTACTTC | CASSVGEAETQYF | TRBJ2-5 | TRBV9 | - | -
TGTGCCAGCAGCTTAGGGGGACAGGGTAACGATGAGCAGTTCTTC | CASSLGGQGNDEQFF | TRBJ2-1 | TRBV11-2 | - | TRBD1
TGTGCCATCGGGGCGGGAGGGCCCGTACAACGCAATGAGCAGTTCTTC | CAIGAGGPVQRNEQFF | TRBJ2-1 | TRBV10-3 | once | TRBD2
TGTGCCAGCAGTAGCTGGGGGCCCTACTTGGTTGAGCAGTTCTTC | CASSSWGPYLVEQFF | TRBJ2-1 | TRBV6-4 | - | -
TGTGCCACCAGCTGGGGACAGGGCGGCAATCAGCCCCAGCATTTT | CATSWGQGGNQPQHF | TRBJ1-5 | TRBV15 | - | TRBD1
TGCAGCGTTGATCGGGGGTACACAGATACGCAGTATTTT | CSVDRGYTDTQYF | TRBJ2-3 | TRBV29-1 | - | -
TGTGCCTGGAGTGTACGGGGGGCTGGAATCTATGGCTACACCTTC | CAWSVRGAGIYGYTF | TRBJ1-2 | TRBV30 | - | -
TGTGCCAGCAGTCGCCCGGGACAGTTAACCTACGAGCAGTACTTC | CASSRPGQLTYEQYF | TRBJ2-7 | TRBV11-2 | few | TRBD1
TGTGCCAGCAGCTTGGAGGGACTAGCGGGGAAGGATACGCAGTATTTT | CASSLEGLAGKDTQYF | TRBJ2-3 | TRBV5-5 | - | TRBD2
TGCAGCGTGGCGGGGGGGAGCACAGATACGCAGTATTTT | CSVAGGSTDTQYF | TRBJ2-3 | TRBV29-1 | - | TRBD2
TGTGCCAGCTCACCGAACAACAACGCCGGGGAGCTGTTTTTT | CASSPNNNAGELFF | TRBJ2-2 | TRBV18 | - | -
TGTGCCAGCAGCCTTGGTGAGGGTTCGTTTGGCTACACCTTC | CASSLGEGSFGYTF | TRBJ1-2 | TRBV5-8 | once | -
TGTGCCAGCAGTCGGACAGGGCGATCTGGAAACACCATATATTTT | CASSRTGRSGNTIYF | TRBJ1-3 | TRBV28 | - | TRBD1
TGCGCCAGCAGCTTGTCAGGGGGCCAAAATAATTCACCCCTCCACTTT | CASSLSGGQNNSPLHF | TRBJ1-6 | TRBV5-1 | - | TRBD1
TGTGCCAGCAGTTACTTGAGGAAGCCCGGGGAGCTGTTTTTT | CASSYLRKPGELFF | TRBJ2-2 | TRBV6-5 | - | -
TGTGCCAGCAGTTCAACAGGGTTCGGGGCTTTCTTT | CASSSTGFGAFF | TRBJ1-1 | TRBV28 | - | -
TGTGCCAGCAGTGAGGGCCTGAACACTGAAGCTTTCTTT | CASSEGLNTEAFF | TRBJ1-1 | TRBV2 | - | -
TGCGCCGACGGGTACAGCACAGATACGCAGTATTTT | CADGYSTDTQYF | TRBJ2-3 | TRBV5-1 | few | -
TGTGCCAGCAGCCAACTAGCGGGGGGGGACGCAGATACGCAGTATTTT | CASSQLAGGDADTQYF | TRBJ2-3 | TRBV4-2 | few | TRBD2
TGTGCCAGCAGTTTGAGGGACAGGAACGTATATGGCTACACCTTC | CASSLRDRNVYGYTF | TRBJ1-2 | TRBV28 | few | TRBD1
TGTGCCAGCAGCTTACAAGGGAGATGGCGGGGGAGGAACACCGGGGAGCTGTTTTTT | CASSLQGRWRGRNTGELFF | TRBJ2-2 | TRBV11-3 | once | TRBD2